Following are 20 T cell receptor beta chains from one sample sequenced in a study of regulatory T cells in long-lasting Graves disease. The time point: newly diagnosed GD, antithyroid drugs for less than 3 months. PBMCs provided the RNA from which the TCR library was made. iRepertoire HTBI primers and Arm-PCR of CDR3 regions built TCR beta libraries. TCRdb processed the multiplex PCR reads anew with MiXCR; each CDR3 protein has one entry. The sample gives about 430,000 distinct CDR3 sequences, around 16% of which show up once; under 9% is in the top ten. The sample was also linked to a second study, of T cells in Graves' hyperthyroidism and ophthalmopathy.

The starting material was peripheral blood mononuclear cells (PBMCs), obtained at new diagnosis, from a patient treated with antithyroid drugs. The receptors were sampled from a woman in her thirties or forties with Graves disease.

The chain recombines TRBV20-1 with TRBJ1-6; D gene ambiguous. Germline V gene data show CDR1 as DFQATT and CDR2 as SNEGSKA (reference sequence). CDR3 length equals 14 residues. V lost 6 bases and J 7 bases, leaving 16 bases between the germline ends. CDR3 loop: CSADPGTENSPLHF. For the CDR3, the DNA is TGCAGTGCCGATCCAGGAACAGAAAATTCACCCCTCCACTTT.

V is TRBV20-1 and J is TRBJ2-7, with 15 bases lining up with TRBD2. The CDR3 consists of 18 residues. V shed 1 base and J 2 bases; nucleotides not matched to a gene: 9. Germline values: CDR1 DFQATT, CDR2 SNEGSKA (reference sequence). The CDR3 DNA reads as TGCAGTGCTAGAGGGACTAGCGGGAGGGCCGTTAGCCCCTACGAGCAGTACTTC. This codes for CSARGTSGRAVSPYEQYF.

This chain links TRBV6-1 with TRBJ2-2; 15 nucleotides match TRBD2. With 6 bases clipped from V and 1 base from J, the junction kept 12 bases outside the gene matches. The CDR3 length is 20 residues. In germline, CDR1 is MNHNS, CDR2 SASEGT. The CDR3: CASSRGLAGGPRWNTGELFF. The CDR3 DNA reads TGTGCCAGCAGCCGAGGACTAGCGGGAGGGCCACGTTGGAACACCGGGGAGCTGTTTTTT.

This clonotype showed up many times. The V and J genes are TRBV28 and TRBJ2-7, with 8 bases lining up with TRBD1. Germline CDR1 and CDR2: MDHEN and SYDVKM. V gave up 6 bases and J gave up 0 bases; unmatched junction bases: 7. The CDR3 is made up of 15 amino acids. The CDR3: CASSLGQGLSYEQYF. CDR3 in DNA: TGTGCCAGCAGCTTAGGACAGGGCCTCTCCTACGAGCAGTACTTC.

V gene TRBV27 combines with J gene TRBJ2-7; TRBD2 aligns across 7 bases. Per the germline V gene, CDR1 is MNHEY and CDR2 is SMNVEV (reference sequence). CDR3 size: 17 residues. V lost 0 bases, J lost 0 bases, and 8 bases stayed unmatched. In nucleotides, the CDR3 is TGTGCCAGCAGTTTATCGATCACTAGCGCGAGCTCCTACGAGCAGTACTTC. This codes for CASSLSITSASSYEQYF.

The chain recombines TRBV12-3 or TRBV12-4 with TRBJ2-2, with 7 positions matching TRBD2. This CDR3 spans 15 amino acids. Unmatched junction bases numbered 12, after V lost 6 bases and J lost 8 bases. CDR3 residues: CASSPGRGRIGELFF. The CDR3 region has the DNA TGTGCCAGCAGCCCCGGGCGGGGGAGGATAGGGGAGCTGTTTTTT.

V usage is TRBV13 and J usage is TRBJ2-1, with 9 bases lining up with TRBD2. Germline CDR1 reads PRHDT; CDR2 reads FYEKMQ (reference sequence). The CDR3 contains 16 residues. Germline trimming cut 1 base from V and 6 bases from J; bases unmatched to any gene: 7. The DNA of the CDR3 is TGTGCCAGCAGCTTAGCCTTAGCGGGAGTTCGCAATGAGCAGTTCTTC. Protein sequence: CASSLALAGVRNEQFF.

The table lists this clonotype with a few counts. The genes are TRBV3-1 and TRBJ2-1; 12 bases agree with TRBD2. This CDR3 contains 17 residues. Trimming removed 1 base from V and 4 bases from J; junction bases left unmatched: 5. The germline CDR1 and CDR2 sequences are LGHDT and YNNKEL (reference sequence). The CDR3: CASSQVGGLAGYNEQFF. The CDR3 DNA reads as TGTGCCAGCAGCCAAGTGGGGGGACTAGCGGGTTACAATGAGCAGTTCTTC.

This clonotype was recorded at least ten times. The chain recombines TRBV10-3 with TRBJ1-2; D might be TRBD1 (5 bases). Germline CDR1 reads ENHRY; CDR2 reads SYGVKD. V dropped 1 base and J dropped 8 bases, with 11 bases sitting between them. CDR3 length: 13 residues. The CDR3 DNA reads as TGTGCCATCAGTGAGTGGCAGGGCCAAGGCTACACCTTC. Its translation is CAISEWQGQGYTF.

The table lists this clonotype with many counts. The chain links TRBV27 to TRBJ1-5; perhaps TRBD1 as D (5 bases). V was cut by 5 bases and J by 5 bases, with 16 bases left in between. Looked up from germline, CDR1 is MNHEY and CDR2 is SMNVEV (reference sequence). The CDR3 is 15 amino acids. The CDR3, as DNA: TGTGCCAGCAGTCCAATCGGGACTCACGATCAGCCCCAGCATTTT. It is translated as CASSPIGTHDQPQHF.

This clonotype came up many times. The chain couples TRBV20-1 to TRBJ2-7, with 10 bases matching TRBD2. The CDR3 has 16 amino acids. Per germline, CDR1 DFQATT and CDR2 SNEGSKA (reference sequence). The V gene end was trimmed by 1 base and the J gene end by 1 base; junction bases not matched to a gene: 7. The CDR3 region has the DNA TGCAGTGCTAGAGGTCCTAGCGGGAGCCAATCCTACGAGCAGTACTTC. Translating it yields CSARGPSGSQSYEQYF.

The chain carries TRBV6-1 and TRBJ2-7; 10 bases are a match to TRBD1. Germline CDR1 and CDR2: MNHNS and SASEGT. The CDR3 sequence is 15 residues long. V was pared by 6 bases and J by 3 bases, with 8 bases of the junction left unmatched. CDR3 residues: CASRQKGQGGYEQYF. The CDR3 DNA reads as TGTGCCAGCAGGCAAAAAGGACAGGGGGGCTACGAGCAGTACTTC.

V and J are TRBV5-1 and TRBJ2-5; TRBD1 aligns across 9 bases. Per germline, CDR1 SGHRS and CDR2 YFSETQ. The CDR3 totals 15 residues. V was pared by 1 base and J by 5 bases, with 6 bases of the junction left unmatched. CDR3 sequence: CASSLRGQGLETQYF. The CDR3 coding sequence is TGCGCCAGCAGCTTGAGAGGACAGGGGTTGGAGACCCAGTACTTC. Based on the CDR3 plus reference TRBV5-1 and TRBJ2-5, the full variable domain is KAGVTQTPRYLIKTRGQQVTLSCSPISGHRSVSWYQQTPGQGLQFLFEYFSETQRNKGNFPGRFSGRQFSNSRSEMNVSTLELGDSALYLCASSLRGQGLETQYFGPGTRLLVL.

This clonotype appeared many times. This chain connects TRBV20-1 to TRBJ2-5; a possible D gene is TRBD2 (6 bases). The V end was cut by 1 base, the J end by 0 bases, with 15 bases between. Germline CDR1 DFQATT, CDR2 SNEGSKA (reference sequence). The CDR3 runs 16 residues. The CDR3 here is CSARGFDGGNQETQYF. CDR3 sequence (DNA): TGCAGTGCTAGAGGATTTGACGGCGGGAACCAAGAGACCCAGTACTTC.

The rearrangement joins TRBV7-3 to TRBJ1-2; no reliable D call. Germline V CDR1 and CDR2: SGHTA, FQGTGA. V lost 5 bases, J lost 4 bases, and 14 bases lay in between. The CDR3 consists of 14 residues. The CDR3 protein is CASSPGSSPYGYTF. DNA of the CDR3: TGTGCCAGCAGCCCCGGGTCCTCCCCCTATGGCTACACCTTC.

This clonotype was recorded at least ten times. This chain connects TRBV29-1 to TRBJ2-7; the D gene is possibly TRBD1 (6 bases). In germline, CDR1 is SQVTM, CDR2 ANQGSEA. The CDR3 length is 14 residues. The V gene lost 4 bases and the J gene lost 2 bases, with 15 bases spanning the gap. CDR3 sequence reads: CSVVLGAAPYEQYF. CDR3 bases: TGCAGCGTTGTTCTGGGGGCCGCTCCCTACGAGCAGTACTTC.

There are many counts of this clonotype. The chain is built from TRBV2 and TRBJ2-2; D not resolved. The CDR3 sequence is 16 residues long. V lost 0 bases and J lost 6, with 14 bases in between. Germline V gene data show CDR1 as SNHLY and CDR2 as FYNNEI. This CDR3 is CASSEALGFGAGELFF. In DNA form, the CDR3 reads TGTGCCAGCAGTGAAGCGCTAGGGTTTGGGGCCGGGGAGCTGTTTTTT. Combining the CDR3 with reference TRBV2 and TRBJ2-2 gives the whole variable domain EPEVTQTPSHQVTQMGQEVILRCVPISNHLYFYWYRQILGQKVEFLVSFYNNEISEKSEIFDDQFSVERPDGSNFTLKIRSTKLEDSAMYFCASSEALGFGAGELFFGEGSRLTVL.

The V and J genes are TRBV5-4 and TRBJ1-5; D remains ambiguous. CDR3 length equals 14 residues. The germline CDR1 and CDR2 sequences are SGHNT and YYREEE (reference sequence). The germline V and J ends were trimmed by 4 bases and 5 bases, with 13 bases remaining between them. The chain's CDR3 is CASSPHPFDQPQHF. CDR3 DNA: TGTGCCAGCAGCCCCCACCCTTTCGATCAGCCCCAGCATTTT.

The chain employs TRBV6-1 and TRBJ2-3, with D possibly being TRBD2 (5 bases). Between the trimmed V and J ends, which lost 7 bases and 2 bases, there was a span of 16 bases. Germline V gives CDR1 MNHNS, CDR2 SASEGT. The CDR3 is 15 residues long. The CDR3 protein is CASTQVGITTDTQYF. The CDR3 bases are TGTGCCAGCACGCAGGTCGGGATCACCACAGATACGCAGTATTTT.

The V and J genes are TRBV27 and TRBJ1-3, with D perhaps matching TRBD1 (5 bases). The germline V gene has CDR1 MNHEY and CDR2 SMNVEV (reference sequence). V lost 8 bases and J lost 1, with 12 bases in between. This CDR3 comprises 14 residues. This CDR3 reads CASPGADSGNTIYF. In DNA, the CDR3 is TGTGCCAGCCCCGGGGCGGATTCTGGAAACACCATATATTTT.